This TCR beta chain was observed in a study of regulatory T cells in long-lasting Graves disease. Time point indicated: newly diagnosed GD, antithyroid drugs for less than 3 months. After RNA was extracted from PBMCs, the TCR library was made from it. Arm-PCR of CDR3 regions and iRepertoire HTBI primers were the basis on which TCR beta libraries were built. TCRdb itself ran the multiplex PCR reads through MiXCR, one entry per CDR3 protein. The sample shows over 200,000 distinct CDR3 sequences, about 17% of them seen only once. J lost 0 bases, V lost 3 bases, and 5 bases had no gene match. In germline, CDR1 is SGHTA, CDR2 FQGNSA. The CDR3 consists of 15 residues. This clonotype was seen a handful of times. This sample also belongs to another study, concerning T cells in Graves' hyperthyroidism and ophthalmopathy. As that study records: Researchers found most expanded thyroid clonotypes above 0.001 in blood as well.

Source: peripheral blood mononuclear cells (PBMCs), taken at new diagnosis, from a patient treated with antithyroid drugs. The receptor's source is a woman aged 25 to 39 with Graves disease. This chain connects TRBV7-2 to TRBJ2-7; 7 positions match TRBD1. As DNA, the CDR3 is TGTGCCAGCAGCTTTGGGACAGCTAACTCCTACGAGCAGTACTTC. This sequence encodes CASSFGTANSYEQYF. The full variable domain, with the rest looked up from reference TRBV7-2 and TRBJ2-7, is GAGVSQSPSNKVTEKGKDVELRCDPISGHTALYWYRQSLGQGLEFLIYFQGNSAPDKSGLPSDRFSAERTGGSVSTLTIQRTQQEDSAVYLCASSFGTANSYEQYFGPGTRLTVT.